One and the same sample provided the 15 T cell receptor beta chains below, sequenced in a study of response to subunit inactivated influenza vaccine (dated by TCRdb to the late 2010s). Library construction relied on RT-PCR. TCRdb records Illumina HiSeq 2500 as the sequencer. In TCRdb, the public reads were trimmed at Q25 with fastp and aligned with MiXCR, with productive beta chains retained. Rows are unified per CDR3 protein, each entry keeping the most common DNA and genes. The sample table holds more than 600,000 distinct CDR3 sequences, of which under 20% were seen once. The ten largest make up approximately 11% of the sample. The sequencing here drew on PBMCs from blood, taken 5 days after vaccination. Receptor source: a man aged 50-60 years who received an inactivated influenza vaccine. Donor details come from another sample of the same person, matched by shared clones.

This clonotype was picked up a small number of times. This sequence joins TRBV20-1 and TRBJ1-1; D is ambiguous. The V and J ends lost 7 bases and 4 bases respectively, with 4 bases between them. This CDR3 region has 9 residues. Germline lookup yields CDR1 DFQATT and CDR2 SNEGSKA (reference sequence). DNA of the CDR3: TGCAGTGGAGGCACTGAAGCTTTCTTT. This translates into CSGGTEAFF.

The chain recombines TRBV15 with TRBJ2-1, with unresolved D. The CDR3 runs to 16 residues. Looked up from germline, CDR1 is LNHNV and CDR2 is YYDKDF (reference sequence). Trimming removed 5 bases from V and 2 bases from J, with 16 bases in between. For the CDR3, the DNA is TGTGCCACCAGCGGGCCAAATGCAATCGCCTACAATGAGCAGTTCTTC. Translated: CATSGPNAIAYNEQFF.

This clonotype turned up a few times. The chain links TRBV28 to TRBJ1-1; D might be TRBD1 (5 bases). V was trimmed by 1 base and J by 3 bases, leaving 9 bases between them. The CDR3 spans 14 residues. Germline V CDR1 and CDR2: MDHEN, SYDVKM. DNA of the CDR3: TGTGCCAGCAGTTTATTTGGGACGGACACTGAAGCTTTCTTT. Its protein is CASSLFGTDTEAFF.

The genes are TRBV20-1 and TRBJ2-3; TRBD1 agrees at 8 bases. Germline CDR1 and CDR2: DFQATT and SNEGSKA (reference sequence). V trimming: 5 bases; J trimming: 2 bases; junction bases outside the gene matches: 6. This CDR3 is 14 amino acids long. The CDR3, as DNA: TGCAGTGCTGCCCGGACAGGGTTCACAGATACGCAGTATTTT. It yields the protein CSAARTGFTDTQYF.

This clonotype was counted only a few times. V gene TRBV6-1 combines with J gene TRBJ1-2; D not certain. Germline V gene lookup returns CDR1 MNHNS and CDR2 SASEGT. V was pared by 4 bases and J by 2 bases, with 5 bases between. CDR3 length: 12 residues. The CDR3 sequence: CASSGRNYGYTF. The CDR3 DNA reads as TGTGCCAGCAGTGGGAGGAACTATGGCTACACCTTC.

This clonotype was counted a few times. The gene calls are TRBV12-3 or TRBV12-4 and TRBJ1-1; TRBD1 might be the D (5 bases). CDR3 length: 17 residues. V shed 2 bases and J shed 1 base, with 17 bases lying between them. In DNA form, the CDR3 reads TGTGCCAGCAGTTTAACCTGGGAGGGGTCGAAGAACACTGAAGCTTTCTTT. Amino acid sequence: CASSLTWEGSKNTEAFF.

V usage is TRBV20-1 and J usage is TRBJ2-1; D not certain. The CDR3 totals 14 residues. Germline values: CDR1 DFQATT, CDR2 SNEGSKA (reference sequence). V was pared by 5 bases and J by 3 bases, with 14 bases between. CDR3 sequence reads: CSAEQPGFYNEQFF. As DNA, the CDR3 is TGCAGTGCTGAGCAACCGGGTTTCTACAATGAGCAGTTCTTC.

The V and J genes are TRBV6-2 or TRBV6-3 and TRBJ1-1, with TRBD1 as a possible D gene (5 bases). The CDR3 extends over 15 amino acids. Trimming took 2 bases from V and 5 from J, leaving 15 bases between them. Germline V gene lookup returns CDR1 MNHEY and CDR2 SVGEGT. In nucleotides, the CDR3 is TGTGCCAGCAGTTACGGAGGACCGGGGCGGACTGAAGCTTTCTTT. This translates into CASSYGGPGRTEAFF.

The chain employs TRBV5-4 and TRBJ2-1; D possibly corresponds to TRBD2 (7 bases). The CDR3 covers 21 residues. The ends were cut back, 1 base at V and 0 bases at J, with 26 bases in the middle. Germline V gene sequence: CDR1 SGHNT, CDR2 YYREEE (reference sequence). DNA of the CDR3: TGTGCCAGCAGCTTGCCGGGGGGCGGGAGTCTGATTGAGAGCTCCTACAATGAGCAGTTCTTC. Its protein is CASSLPGGGSLIESSYNEQFF.

J is TRBJ2-7 and V is TRBV4-1; 11 bases map to TRBD1. The V gene's germline CDR1 is MGHRA and CDR2 YSYEKL. V was pared by 2 bases and J by 3 bases, with 12 bases of the junction left unmatched. The CDR3 has 18 residues. The CDR3 region has the DNA TGCGCCAGCAGCCAACGAGACGCGTTCGGGACAGGGGGCTACGAGCAGTACTTC. Its translation: CASSQRDAFGTGGYEQYF.

This clonotype was observed a few times. CDR3 coding DNA: TGTGCCAGCAGCTTACGTTACCGGGAAGAGACCCAGTACTTC. Translating gives CASSLRYREETQYF. The chain employs TRBV7-2 and TRBJ2-5; no definite D call. Trimming stripped 2 bases from V and 3 bases from J, with 10 bases between. This CDR3 is built from 14 residues. Germline CDR1 reads SGHTA; CDR2 reads FQGNSA.

The chain joins TRBV18 to TRBJ1-6; D possibly corresponds to TRBD1 (6 bases). V was cut by 0 bases and J by 14 bases, with 14 bases left in between. Germline CDR1 KGHSH, CDR2 LQKENI. The CDR3 extends over 14 amino acids. CDR3 residues: CASSPPGAGRSLHF. The CDR3 bases are TGTGCCAGCTCACCACCGGGGGCAGGGCGGTCCCTCCACTTT.

This clonotype was observed a handful of times. The chain combines TRBV7-3 with TRBJ2-5; D possibly corresponds to TRBD1 (5 bases). Looked up from germline, CDR1 is SGHTA and CDR2 is FQGTGA. This CDR3 is built from 15 residues. V lost 0 bases and J lost 5, with 13 bases in between. The CDR3, as DNA: TGTGCCAGCAGCTTAACGATGGCGAAGGGGGAGACCCAGTACTTC. As protein: CASSLTMAKGETQYF.

The gene calls are TRBV12-3 or TRBV12-4 and TRBJ2-1, with D possibly TRBD1 on 7 matching bases. This CDR3 contains 15 residues. Trimming removed 6 bases at V and 3 bases at J, with 15 bases between. The DNA of the CDR3 is TGTGCCAGCAGAGCGCGGAGGGGGCTCTACAATGAGCAGTTCTTC. Translating it yields CASRARRGLYNEQFF.

Ten or more counts support this clonotype. This chain links TRBV5-1 with TRBJ2-1; TRBD2 agrees at 9 bases. J gave up 3 bases and V 0 bases, and 4 bases lay outside the gene matches. The germline gives CDR1 SGHRS, CDR2 YFSETQ. The CDR3 has 16 residues. DNA for the CDR3: TGCGCCAGCAGCTTGGTCGTTAGCGGGGGCTACAATGAGCAGTTCTTC. Translated, it gives CASSLVVSGGYNEQFF.